The clone carrying this T cell receptor beta chain was observed a few times. The antigen remains unidentified. The data are from a study of identical twins. General study findings and limits: Models underpredicted monozygotic twin sharing of out-of-frame TCR alpha.

A single record per CDR3 protein comes from TCRdb applying MiXCR to the 5' RACE reads. This sample yields around 1.7 million distinct CDR3 sequences, of which roughly 35% are seen a single time; around 0.3% belongs to the top ten. The CDR3 extends over 14 amino acids. Germline assignment: CDR1 DFQATT and CDR2 SNEGSKA (reference sequence). V lost 1 base and J 1 base, leaving 10 bases between the germline ends. The V call is TRBV20-1, the J call TRBJ1-1; D gene uncertain. The TCR originated in a newborn girl in good health. Sequenced: cord blood. This CDR3 reads CSARVTAQNTEAFF. CDR3 bases: TGCAGTGCTAGAGTAACCGCTCAGAACACTGAAGCTTTCTTT.